A few counts support the clone carrying this TCR beta chain. These data come from a study of blood T cell repertoires in COVID-19. Study in general: The analysed material was cDNA or gDNA that came from T cells, B-cell-depleted T cells, or PBMCs.

Authors' methods: Amplification from reference gene primers served as the basis for estimated nucleated cell counts. The table came from immunoSEQ multiplex PCR; TCRdb's copy has only in-frame clones and leaves some out. V, J and clone size are those of that table, while D and trimming were read from the DNA. The sample consists of roughly 160,000 clones, 85% of them appearing once. The CDR3 is 15 residues long. Germline values: CDR1 SGHNT, CDR2 YYREEE (reference sequence). The junction had 10 bases not matched to a gene; V was cut back by 1 base and J by 8 bases. The sequencing sample was made of peripheral blood. V usage is TRBV5-4 and J usage is TRBJ1-2; 8 bases fit TRBD1. This TCR derives from a middle-aged man with acute or convalescent COVID-19. As DNA, the CDR3 is TGTGCCAGCAGCTTGCAGACAGGGGAGGGGTGGGGCTACACCTTC. Protein: CASSLQTGEGWGYTF. Looking up the rest from reference TRBV5-4 and TRBJ1-2 gives the full variable domain: ETGVTQSPTHLIKTRGQQVTLRCSSQSGHNTVSWYQQALGQGPQFIFQYYREEENGRGNFPPRFSGLQFPNYSSELNVNALELDDSALYLCASSLQTGEGWGYTFGSGTRLTVV.